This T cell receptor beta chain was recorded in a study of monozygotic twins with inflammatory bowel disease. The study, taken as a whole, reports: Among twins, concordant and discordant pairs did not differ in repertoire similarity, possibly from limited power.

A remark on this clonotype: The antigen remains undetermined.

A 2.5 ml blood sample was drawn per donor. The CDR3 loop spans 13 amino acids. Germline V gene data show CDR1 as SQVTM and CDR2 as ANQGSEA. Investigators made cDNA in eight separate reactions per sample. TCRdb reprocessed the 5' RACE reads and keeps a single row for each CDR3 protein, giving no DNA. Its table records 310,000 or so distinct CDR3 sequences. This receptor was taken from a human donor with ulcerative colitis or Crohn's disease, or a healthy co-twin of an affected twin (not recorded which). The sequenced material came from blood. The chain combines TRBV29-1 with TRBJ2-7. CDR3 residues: CSVEKDGLYEQYF.